The clone carrying this T cell receptor beta chain has at least ten counts. These data belong to a study of T-cell reconstitution after alpha-beta-depleted transplantation in children. Researchers prepared the TCRbeta library using unique molecular identifiers, the study reports. One entry per CDR3 protein results from TCRdb running MiXCR on the PCR reads. The sample has 350,000 to 450,000 distinct CDR3 sequences, about an eighth seen once. V was shortened by 5 bases and J by 5 bases, with 23 bases between the two germline ends. The germline V gene has CDR1 SQVTM and CDR2 ANQGSEA. The CDR3 contains 16 residues.

The chain links TRBV29-1 to TRBJ2-3, with D possibly TRBD2 on 5 matching bases. Sample: PBMCs, taken from the stem cell graft. The origin of this receptor is a human donor who donated a stem cell graft to a child with Fanconi anemia. CDR3 sequence reads: CSVRRVISESLDTQYF. The CDR3 DNA reads as TGCAGCGTTAGGCGGGTGATATCTGAATCCTTAGATACGCAGTATTTT.